This T cell receptor (beta chain) was recorded in a study of blood T cell repertoires in COVID-19. The overall study: There were acute and convalescent COVID-19 samples, and they came from the United States, Italy and Spain.

Germline CDR1 reads LGHNA; CDR2 reads YSLEER. V lost 0 bases and J lost 2, with 16 bases in between. The CDR3 has 17 amino acids. Original methodology: It was from reference gene primer amplification that nucleated cell counts were estimated. Some clones are missing from TCRdb's copy, which holds only in-frame ones; the method was immunoSEQ multiplex PCR. V, J and clone size derive from that table, while D and trimming were established from the DNA sequence. Of about 85,000 clones listed, almost 90% are singletons. The V call is TRBV4-3, the J call TRBJ1-2, with a weak D call TRBD1 (5 bases). The TCR was taken from a woman over 75 with active or convalescent COVID-19. Sequencing was performed on peripheral blood. The CDR3 is CASSQDSIGRTNYGYTF. CDR3 coding DNA: TGCGCCAGCAGCCAAGATAGTATAGGCCGGACAAACTATGGCTACACCTTC.